This T cell receptor beta chain comes out of a study of T-cell reconstitution after alpha-beta-depleted transplantation in children (dated by TCRdb to the mid-2010s). For the wider study: Using TCR repertoire profiling, the study quantitatively followed how T-cell immune reconstitution unfolded in children after TCRalphabeta/CD19-depleted allogeneic hematopoietic cell transplantation.

Measured from the cysteine to the phenylalanine, the CDR3 is 13 residues long. Solely the CDR3 DNA is kept, with 39 bases framed from the first base. The treatment or condition tag for this specimen amounts to: allogeneic hematopoietic cell transplantation with graft depleted of TCRalphabeta T cells and CD19 B cells. Transplant recipients were children who received TCRalphabeta/CD19-depleted allogeneic hematopoietic cell grafts. Study-level results and caveats: The frequencies of hyperexpanded clones fell over the following months, and after one year, T-cell counts and TCRbeta diversity were mostly attributed to newly produced T cells. Apparently early alphabetaT-cell count recovery about two months after transplant reportedly relied on only several hundred rapidly expanded clones derived from non-depleted graft cells. In some patients, the high TCRbeta diversity seen at day 60 was put down to recipient T cells and intrathymic progenitors that had survived conditioning.

At least ten counts were recorded for this clonotype. It lacks a known antigen. A read error may account for a junction end that differs from germline. Library prep was done by PCR. TCRdb names Illumina HiSeq 2500 as the instrument used. Molecular barcoding was employed in the preparation of TCR libraries, with unique molecular identifiers being used to normalize TCRbeta repertoire quantification. TCRdb's own reprocessing of the public reads used fastp at Q25 and MiXCR and kept productive beta chains. Rows merge per CDR3 protein into single entries with the most common DNA and genes. Present in this sample are 140,000 or so distinct CDR3 sequences, around 8.5% of which were seen just once. The ten largest clones take up 15% to 20% of the sample.

Sequencing was performed on PBMCs, mostly from graft donor cells, taken 180 days after TCRalphabeta/CD19-depleted stem cell transplant. The sequence links TRBV12-3 or TRBV12-4 to TRBJ2-7, and TRBD2 matches 7 of the central bases. The sequence was obtained from a female patient between 2 and 15 years old who had a stem cell transplant for congenital amegakaryocytic thrombocytopenia, so the T cells may come from the graft donor. The DNA reads TGCGCCAGCAGCTTGGGAGGGACCTACGAGCAGTACTTC. The translation is CASSLGGTYEQYF.